Listed below are T cell receptor beta chains from one sample, sequenced in a study of a mutant IDH1 vaccine in newly diagnosed glioma. The repertoire was sequenced with immunoSEQ multiplex PCR; TCRdb's copy has only in-frame clones and lacks some. The data show 43,000 or so clones, with over 80% seen just once and 2.3% held by the top ten. These receptors lack a known antigen. Source: PBMCs, taken from a glioma patient whose treatment included an IDH1 peptide vaccine. These receptors originate from a man between 50 and 59 years old with glioma. Each CDR3 is given with its conserved first and last residue. The order of the fields is J gene, V gene, clone size, D gene, CDR3 protein, CDR3 DNA. D genes are given only for firm matches. Clone size is stated in some rows and not others, as once, few, many or a class when expanded.

>TRBJ2-1|TRBV9|NA|TRBD2
CASSVVAAGGFYNEQFF
TGTGCCAGCAGCGTAGTCGCGGCGGGAGGATTCTACAATGAGCAGTTCTTC
>TRBJ1-1|TRBV7-9|NA|NA
CASSLSSNTEAFF
TGTGCCAGCAGCTTATCTTCGAACACTGAAGCTTTCTTT
>TRBJ1-6|TRBV7-9|NA|NA
CASSLDQGRSPLHF
TGTGCCAGCAGCTTAGATCAGGGGCGATCACCCCTCCACTTT
>TRBJ2-2|TRBV4-3|NA|NA
CASSQGRGIGELFF
TGCGCCAGCAGCCAAGGGAGGGGGATCGGGGAGCTGTTTTTT
>TRBJ2-7|TRBV6-5|NA|TRBD1
CASSQGPAYEQYF
TGTGCCAGTTCACAGGGGCCGGCCTACGAGCAGTACTTC
>TRBJ2-7|TRBV7-8|NA|TRBD2
CASSLEFTSGGAYEQYF
TGTGCCAGCAGCTTAGAGTTTACTAGCGGGGGGGCTTACGAGCAGTACTTC
>TRBJ1-2|TRBV5-4|NA|TRBD1
CASSQRGRDGYTF
TGTGCCAGCAGTCAGAGGGGGCGCGATGGCTACACCTTC
>TRBJ1-1|TRBV19|few|NA
CASRKTENTEAFF
TGTGCCAGTAGAAAGACAGAGAACACTGAAGCTTTCTTT
>TRBJ2-2|TRBV6-5|NA|NA
CASRPVSTGELFF
TGTGCCAGCAGGCCTGTGAGCACCGGGGAGCTGTTTTTT
>TRBJ2-7|TRBV30|once|TRBD2
CAGTGGEQYF
TGTGCCGGAACGGGGGGGGAGCAGTACTTC
>TRBJ2-1|TRBV15|NA|NA
CATSRIQRTNEQFF
TGTGCCACCAGCAGAATACAGCGAACGAATGAGCAGTTCTTC
>TRBJ2-5|TRBV4-2|once|NA
CASSLLGGGLETQYF
TGTGCCAGCAGTCTCTTGGGGGGGGGCCTAGAGACCCAGTACTTC
>TRBJ2-7|TRBV28|NA|TRBD1
CASSFPAGTGGGEQYF
TGTGCCAGCAGTTTCCCCGCCGGGACAGGGGGTGGCGAGCAGTACTTC
>TRBJ2-2|TRBV2|NA|NA
CASKFLVDGGELFF
TGTGCCAGCAAATTCCTAGTAGATGGCGGGGAGCTGTTTTTT
>TRBJ1-5|TRBV18|NA|TRBD1
CASSPQAYQGAGNQPQHF
TGTGCCAGCTCACCACAGGCCTACCAGGGGGCTGGCAATCAGCCCCAGCATTTT
>TRBJ2-5|TRBV28|NA|NA
CASRTDSPETQYF
TGTGCCAGCAGGACCGACAGCCCCGAGACCCAGTACTTC
>TRBJ2-7|TRBV19|NA|TRBD1
CASSSRQGSHEQYF
TGTGCCAGTAGTTCCAGACAGGGGTCCCACGAGCAGTACTTC
>TRBJ1-1|TRBV30|NA|NA
CAWIKGAPNTEAFF
TGTGCCTGGATAAAAGGGGCTCCGAACACTGAAGCTTTCTTT
>TRBJ2-7|TRBV2|medium-sized|NA
CASSESFTGRDEQYF
TGTGCCAGCAGTGAGTCCTTTACAGGGAGGGACGAGCAGTACTTC
>TRBJ1-1|TRBV19|NA|NA
CASSNGQRYTEAFF
TGTGCCAGTAGTAACGGACAGAGATACACTGAAGCTTTCTTT
>TRBJ1-1|TRBV28|NA|NA
CASQTGWNTEAFF
TGTGCTTCTCAAACAGGGTGGAACACTGAAGCTTTCTTT
>TRBJ1-1|TRBV6-1|NA|NA
CASSEDLWLRDTEAFF
TGTGCCAGCAGTGAAGATTTGTGGCTCCGAGACACTGAAGCTTTCTTT
>TRBJ2-3|TRBV29-1|NA|NA
CSFSLQGSTGTDTQYF
TGCAGCTTCTCTCTACAGGGTTCTACGGGCACAGATACGCAGTATTTT
>TRBJ2-1|TRBV4-3|NA|TRBD1
CASSQGRQGASEQFF
TGCGCCAGCAGCCAAGGGCGGCAGGGGGCGTCTGAGCAGTTCTTC
>TRBJ2-7|TRBV25-1|NA|NA
CASKSHPWTASSYEQYF
TGTGCCAGCAAATCCCATCCTTGGACAGCGAGCTCCTACGAGCAGTACTTC
>TRBJ2-3|TRBV5-1|NA|NA
CASSPLSADTQYF
TGCGCCAGCAGTCCGTTGTCAGCAGATACGCAGTATTTT
>TRBJ2-7|TRBV11-2|NA|NA
CASNQGRAYEQYF
TGTGCCAGCAACCAAGGCAGAGCCTACGAGCAGTACTTC
>TRBJ2-3|TRBV7-2|NA|TRBD2
CASSLVPLAGKTDTQYF
TGTGCCAGCAGCTTAGTTCCCCTAGCGGGGAAGACAGATACGCAGTATTTT
>TRBJ2-6|TRBV4-3|few|TRBD1
CASSQVGQGSGANVLTF
TGCGCCAGCAGCCAAGTAGGACAGGGCTCTGGGGCCAACGTCCTGACTTTC
>TRBJ1-1|TRBV30|NA|NA
CAWSATERGTEAFF
TGTGCCTGGAGTGCCACCGAGAGGGGCACTGAAGCTTTCTTT
>TRBJ1-1|TRBV6-6|NA|TRBD1
CASSYRDREGNTEAFF
TGTGCCAGCAGTTACCGGGACAGGGAGGGAAACACTGAAGCTTTCTTT
>TRBJ2-3|TRBV10-3|NA|TRBD2
CAIRGTSGRSTDTQYF
TGTGCCATCAGAGGGACTAGCGGGAGAAGCACAGATACGCAGTATTTT
>TRBJ2-7|TRBV19|NA|NA
CASSIVSRAHEQYF
TGTGCCAGTAGTATAGTGTCCAGGGCACACGAGCAGTACTTC
>TRBJ1-2|TRBV6-5|NA|TRBD1
CASSSAPGTAGYTF
TGTGCCAGCAGTTCCGCACCCGGGACAGCTGGCTACACCTTC
>TRBJ2-3|TRBV7-9|NA|NA
CASSPRGVSTDTQYF
TGTGCCAGCAGTCCGAGGGGGGTGAGCACAGATACGCAGTATTTT
>TRBJ2-2|TRBV28|once|NA
CASSLNWGPGELFF
TGTGCCAGCAGTTTAAATTGGGGGCCCGGGGAGCTGTTTTTT
>TRBJ1-3|TRBV5-6|NA|NA
CASSLRGGGNTIYF
TGTGCCAGCAGCTTGAGGGGTGGGGGAAACACCATATATTTT
>TRBJ2-1|TRBV7-2|NA|TRBD2
CASSAHRLAGGKINEQFF
TGTGCCAGCAGCGCCCACAGACTAGCGGGGGGGAAAATAAATGAGCAGTTCTTC
>TRBJ2-5|TRBV7-9|NA|NA
CASSLVPQETQYF
TGTGCCAGCAGCTTAGTACCTCAAGAGACCCAGTACTTC
>TRBJ1-2|TRBV27|NA|NA
CASSLRAARNYGYTF
TGTGCCAGCAGTTTAAGGGCCGCTCGTAACTATGGCTACACCTTC
>TRBJ1-1|TRBV18|NA|TRBD1
CASSPWTGNTVNTEAFF
TGTGCCAGCTCACCTTGGACAGGGAATACCGTAAACACTGAAGCTTTCTTT
>TRBJ1-3|TRBV5-1|once|NA
CASMMNGNSGNTIYF
TGCGCCAGCATGATGAACGGGAACTCTGGAAACACCATATATTTT
>TRBJ2-7|TRBV10-2|NA|TRBD2
CASEARTSGSYEQYF
TGCGCCAGCGAAGCTCGGACTAGCGGATCCTACGAGCAGTACTTC
>TRBJ2-2|TRBV5-1|NA|NA
CASSWKVAGELFF
TGCGCCAGCAGCTGGAAAGTAGCCGGGGAGCTGTTTTTT
>TRBJ1-5|TRBV27|NA|TRBD1
CASSTIRTGGSNQPQHF
TGTGCCAGCAGTACTATTCGGACAGGGGGTAGCAATCAGCCCCAGCATTTT
>TRBJ2-1|TRBV2|NA|TRBD1
CASSRGQANYNEQFF
TGTGCCAGCAGTCGAGGACAGGCGAACTACAATGAGCAGTTCTTC
>TRBJ1-2|TRBV6-5|NA|NA
CASSSRGIIHYGYTF
TGTGCCAGCAGTTCCAGGGGTATAATTCACTATGGCTACACCTTC
>TRBJ1-2|TRBV5-1|NA|TRBD1
CASSLVDRGYGYTF
TGCGCCAGCAGCTTGGTAGACAGGGGCTATGGCTACACCTTC
>TRBJ1-1|TRBV5-1|NA|NA
CASSSQGLTEAFF
TGCGCCAGCAGCTCCCAGGGGCTCACTGAAGCTTTCTTT
>TRBJ2-1|TRBV5-4|NA|NA
CASSHASASSYNEQFF
TGTGCCAGCAGCCACGCTAGCGCCTCCTCCTACAATGAGCAGTTCTTC
>TRBJ1-1|TRBV5-1|NA|TRBD1
CASSSAGTGNTEAFF
TGCGCCAGCAGCTCGGCCGGGACAGGGAACACTGAAGCTTTCTTT
>TRBJ1-1|TRBV25-1|few|TRBD1
CASSRQGPMNTEAFF
TGTGCCAGCAGTAGACAGGGGCCCATGAACACTGAAGCTTTCTTT
>TRBJ1-5|TRBV6-1|NA|NA
CASAEGVADQPQHF
TGTGCCAGCGCCGAAGGGGTGGCAGATCAGCCCCAGCATTTT
>TRBJ1-1|TRBV9|NA|TRBD1
CASSPTQGSFTEAFF
TGTGCCAGCAGCCCAACACAGGGGTCGTTTACTGAAGCTTTCTTT
>TRBJ2-7|TRBV5-1|NA|NA
CASSARGTGEQYF
TGCGCCAGCAGCGCACGCGGGACGGGCGAGCAGTACTTC
>TRBJ2-7|TRBV9|NA|TRBD2
CASSTAGGPREQYF
TGTGCCAGCAGCACAGCGGGGGGGCCGAGGGAGCAGTACTTC
>TRBJ1-1|TRBV7-2|NA|NA
CASSPLVKAFF
TGTGCCAGCAGCCCTCTCGTCAAAGCTTTCTTT
>TRBJ2-5|TRBV9|NA|NA
CASSEGLRGLEETQYF
TGTGCCAGCAGCGAGGGACTCCGGGGTTTGGAAGAGACCCAGTACTTC
>TRBJ2-7|TRBV19|NA|NA
CASTAQVGGYEQYF
TGTGCCAGTACCGCCCAGGTTGGAGGGTACGAGCAGTACTTC